The sequence of this TCR beta chain was determined in a study of identical twins. Study results and caveats: Carriage of fewer insertions was seen in abundant cord blood beta clonotypes, whereas memory repertoires showed none.

The length of the CDR3 is 12 residues. This clonotype has ten or more counts. The antigen remains unidentified. At one end the junction does not follow the germline gene, possibly because of a read error. After template switching added a universal primer site, the resulting cDNA carried unique molecular identifiers. Via MiXCR, TCRdb re-called the 5' RACE reads, giving one row per CDR3 protein. The sample has approximately 620,000 distinct CDR3 sequences, over 8.5% seen once. Only healthy Caucasians were included as donors. These data were also reused for a study on yellow fever vaccine responses in identical twins.

The material sequenced was PBMCs. This chain joins TRBV12-3 or TRBV12-4 and TRBJ2-7; the match to TRBD2 covers 7 bases. This clonotype originated in a woman aged 18-29 years in good health. CDR3 residues: CASSFYRDYSIF. The CDR3 DNA reads TGTGCCAGCAGTTTTTACCGGGACTATTCAATCTTC.